This TCR beta chain was observed in a study of blood T cell repertoires in COVID-19. This table comes from immunoSEQ multiplex PCR, and its TCRdb copy is limited to in-frame clones, with some not included. The sample includes around 130,000 clones, about 92% of them seen just once. The CDR3 spans 15 residues. Germline V gene sequence: CDR1 LGHNA, CDR2 YNFKEQ. V was pared by 1 base and J by 2 bases, with 12 bases between. The clonotype originates from a man aged 45-60 years with active COVID-19. The chain is built from TRBV4-2 and TRBJ2-7; tentatively, D is TRBD2 (7 bases). Source material: peripheral blood. The CDR3 region has the DNA TGTGCCAGCAGCCAAGGCGGGGGCAGTCCCTACGAGCAGTACTTC. Protein: CASSQGGGSPYEQYF.